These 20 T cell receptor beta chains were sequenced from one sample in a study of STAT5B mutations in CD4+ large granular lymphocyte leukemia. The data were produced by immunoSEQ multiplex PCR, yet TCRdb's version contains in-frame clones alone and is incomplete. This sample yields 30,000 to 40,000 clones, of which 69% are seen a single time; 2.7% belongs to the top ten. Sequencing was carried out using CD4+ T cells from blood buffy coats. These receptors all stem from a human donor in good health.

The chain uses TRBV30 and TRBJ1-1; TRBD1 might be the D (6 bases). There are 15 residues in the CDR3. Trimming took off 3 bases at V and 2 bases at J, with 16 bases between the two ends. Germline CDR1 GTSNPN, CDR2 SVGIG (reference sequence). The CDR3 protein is CAWRVGGRSNTEAFF. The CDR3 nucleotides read TGTGCCTGGAGGGTTGGGGGGCGGTCAAACACTGAAGCTTTCTTT.

In DNA, the CDR3 is TGTGCCAGCAGCTTAACTGGGGGGGCCGGGACCCAGTACTTC. Translating gives CASSLTGGAGTQYF. The chain carries TRBV7-3 and TRBJ2-5; D perhaps matches TRBD2 (7 bases). The CDR3 is 14 residues long. The germline V gene encodes CDR1 SGHTA and CDR2 FQGTGA. V lost 0 bases, J lost 7 bases, and 12 bases lay in between.

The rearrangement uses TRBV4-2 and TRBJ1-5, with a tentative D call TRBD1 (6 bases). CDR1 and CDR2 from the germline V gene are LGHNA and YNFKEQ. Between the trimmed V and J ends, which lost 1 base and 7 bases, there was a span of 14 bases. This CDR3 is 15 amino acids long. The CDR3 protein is CASSQAYRGDQPQHF. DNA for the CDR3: TGTGCCAGCAGCCAAGCGTATAGGGGGGACCAGCCCCAGCATTTT.

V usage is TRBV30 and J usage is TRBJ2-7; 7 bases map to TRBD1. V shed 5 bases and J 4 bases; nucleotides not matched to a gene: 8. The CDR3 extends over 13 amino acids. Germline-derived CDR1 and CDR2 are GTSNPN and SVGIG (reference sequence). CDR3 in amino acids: CAWQQGNLYEQYF. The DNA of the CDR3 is TGTGCCTGGCAACAGGGGAACCTTTACGAGCAGTACTTC.

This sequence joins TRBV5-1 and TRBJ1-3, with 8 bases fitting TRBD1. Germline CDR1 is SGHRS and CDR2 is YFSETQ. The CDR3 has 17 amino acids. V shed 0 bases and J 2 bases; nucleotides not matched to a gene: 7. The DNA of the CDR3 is TGCGCCAGCAGCTTGGGACAGGGGCCCATTACTGGAAACACCATATATTTT. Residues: CASSLGQGPITGNTIYF.

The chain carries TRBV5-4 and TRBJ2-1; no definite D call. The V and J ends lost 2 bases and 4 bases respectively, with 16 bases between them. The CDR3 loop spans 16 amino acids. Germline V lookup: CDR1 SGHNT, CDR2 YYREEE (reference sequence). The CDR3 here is CASSLGKLAGYNEQFF. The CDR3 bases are TGTGCCAGCAGCTTAGGGAAACTTGCAGGTTACAATGAGCAGTTCTTC.

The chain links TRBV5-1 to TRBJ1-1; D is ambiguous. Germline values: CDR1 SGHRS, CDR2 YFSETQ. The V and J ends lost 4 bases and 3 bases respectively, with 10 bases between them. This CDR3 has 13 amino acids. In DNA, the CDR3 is TGCGCCAGCAGCCCCGAGGCCCACACTGAAGCTTTCTTT. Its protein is CASSPEAHTEAFF.

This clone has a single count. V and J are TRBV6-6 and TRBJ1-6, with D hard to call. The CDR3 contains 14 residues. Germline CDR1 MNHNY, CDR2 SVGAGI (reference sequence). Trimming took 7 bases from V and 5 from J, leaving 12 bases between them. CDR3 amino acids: CASTLTGDNSPLHF. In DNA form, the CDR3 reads TGTGCCAGCACCCTGACGGGAGATAATTCACCCCTCCACTTT.

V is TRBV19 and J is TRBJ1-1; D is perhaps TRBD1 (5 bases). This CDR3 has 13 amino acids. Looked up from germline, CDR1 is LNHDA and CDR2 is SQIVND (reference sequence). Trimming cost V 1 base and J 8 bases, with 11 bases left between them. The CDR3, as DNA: TGTGCCAGTAGTATAGTCGGGGCAGTAGAAGCTTTCTTT. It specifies CASSIVGAVEAFF.

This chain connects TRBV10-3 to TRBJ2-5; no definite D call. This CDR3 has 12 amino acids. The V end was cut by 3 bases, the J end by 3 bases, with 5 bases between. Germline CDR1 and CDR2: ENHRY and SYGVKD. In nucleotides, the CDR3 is TGTGCCATCAGTGAAGTGGAAGAGACCCAGTACTTC. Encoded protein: CAISEVEETQYF.

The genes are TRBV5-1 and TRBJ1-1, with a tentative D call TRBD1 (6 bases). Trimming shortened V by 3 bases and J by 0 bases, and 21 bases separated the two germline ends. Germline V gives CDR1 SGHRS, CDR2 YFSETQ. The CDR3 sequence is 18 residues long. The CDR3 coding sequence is TGCGCCAGCAGCTCACACTCCCGACAGGATCCGATGAACACTGAAGCTTTCTTT. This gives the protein CASSSHSRQDPMNTEAFF. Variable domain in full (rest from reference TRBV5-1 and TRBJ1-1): KAGVTQTPRYLIKTRGQQVTLSCSPISGHRSVSWYQQTPGQGLQFLFEYFSETQRNKGNFPGRFSGRQFSNSRSEMNVSTLELGDSALYLCASSSHSRQDPMNTEAFFGQGTRLTVV.

CDR3 region: CASSLSGPNQPQHF. Here the CDR3 DNA reads TGTGCCAGCAGCCTGAGCGGACCTAATCAGCCCCAGCATTTT. This chain links TRBV25-1 with TRBJ1-5; no reliable D call. Germline V gene data show CDR1 as MGHDK and CDR2 as SYGVNS. This CDR3 region has 14 residues. Trimming took off 6 bases at V and 4 bases at J, with 13 bases between the two ends.

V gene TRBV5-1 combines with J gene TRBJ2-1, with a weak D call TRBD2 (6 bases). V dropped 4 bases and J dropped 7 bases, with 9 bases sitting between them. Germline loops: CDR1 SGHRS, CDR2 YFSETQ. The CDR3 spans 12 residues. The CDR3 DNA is TGCGCCAGCAGCACACGGGGGAATGAGCAGTTCTTC. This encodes CASSTRGNEQFF.

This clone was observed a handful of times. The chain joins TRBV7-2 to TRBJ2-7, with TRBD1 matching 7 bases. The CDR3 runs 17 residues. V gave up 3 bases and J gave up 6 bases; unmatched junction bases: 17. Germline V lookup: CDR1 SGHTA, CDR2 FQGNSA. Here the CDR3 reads CASSFHPVVTGMVEQYF. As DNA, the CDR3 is TGTGCCAGCAGCTTCCATCCGGTGGTGACAGGGATGGTCGAGCAGTACTTC.

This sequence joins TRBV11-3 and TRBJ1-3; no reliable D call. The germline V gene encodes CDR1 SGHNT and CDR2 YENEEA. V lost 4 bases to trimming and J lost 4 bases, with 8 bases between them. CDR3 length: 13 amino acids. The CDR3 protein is CASSSHQGNTIYF. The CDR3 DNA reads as TGTGCCAGCAGCTCTCATCAGGGAAACACCATATATTTT.

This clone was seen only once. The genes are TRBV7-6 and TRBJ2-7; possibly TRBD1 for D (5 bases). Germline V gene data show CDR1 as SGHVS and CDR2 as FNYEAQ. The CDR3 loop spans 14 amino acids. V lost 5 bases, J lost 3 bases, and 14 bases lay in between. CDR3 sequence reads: CASSADAGNYEQYF. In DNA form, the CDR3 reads TGTGCCAGCAGCGCAGACGCAGGGAACTACGAGCAGTACTTC.

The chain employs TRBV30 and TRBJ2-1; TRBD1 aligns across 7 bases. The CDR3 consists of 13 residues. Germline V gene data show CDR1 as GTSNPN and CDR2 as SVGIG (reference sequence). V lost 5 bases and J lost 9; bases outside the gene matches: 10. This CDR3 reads CAWGPDRESEQFF. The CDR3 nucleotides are TGTGCCTGGGGACCTGACAGGGAATCTGAGCAGTTCTTC.

The CDR3 sequence: CATSRPSGQGRQPQHF. The CDR3 nucleotides read TGTGCCACCAGCAGACCCTCGGGACAGGGGAGGCAGCCCCAGCATTTT. The chain links TRBV15 to TRBJ1-5; 10 bases match TRBD1. CDR1 and CDR2 from the germline V gene are LNHNV and YYDKDF (reference sequence). V dropped 2 bases and J dropped 7; count of bases not matched to a gene: 8. The CDR3 loop spans 16 amino acids.

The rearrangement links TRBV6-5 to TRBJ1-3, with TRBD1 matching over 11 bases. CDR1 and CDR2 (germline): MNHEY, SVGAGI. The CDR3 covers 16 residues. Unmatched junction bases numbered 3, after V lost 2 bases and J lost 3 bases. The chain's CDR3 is CASSYGQGAYGNTIYF. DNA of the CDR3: TGTGCCAGCAGTTACGGACAGGGGGCCTATGGAAACACCATATATTTT.

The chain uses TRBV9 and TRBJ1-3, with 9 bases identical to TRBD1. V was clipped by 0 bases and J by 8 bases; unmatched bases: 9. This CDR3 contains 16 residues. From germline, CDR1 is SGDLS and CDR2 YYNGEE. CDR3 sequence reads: CASSVGGQGTGYTIYF. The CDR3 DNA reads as TGTGCCAGCAGCGTAGGGGGACAGGGTACAGGATACACCATATATTTT. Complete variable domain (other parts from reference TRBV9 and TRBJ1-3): DSGVTQTPKHLITATGQRVTLRCSPRSGDLSVYWYQQSLDQGLQFLIQYYNGEERAKGNILERFSAQQFPDLHSELNLSSLELGDSALYFCASSVGGQGTGYTIYFGEGSWLTVV.